This section outlines one T cell receptor (beta chain) sequence together with its context. The antigen remains unidentified. Germline CDR1 GTSNPN, CDR2 SVGIG (reference sequence). Trimming cost V 1 base and J 7 bases; bases outside gene matches: 13. This CDR3 spans 16 amino acids. Treatment given: oral pan-JAK inhibitor, 5-10 mg twice daily. The data stem from a study of CD8+ T cells in alopecia areata. Points from the study as a whole: Persistence in scalp and blood during tofacitinib was observed for many expanded lesional clones. For baseline CD8+ expansion, any link to response stays uncertain with one nonresponder. In scalp, tofacitinib significantly decreased clonality and expanded CD8+ clones among the top 100.

After isolation, RNA underwent reverse transcription to generate cDNA as the sequencing template. Clones were sequenced by immunoSEQ multiplex PCR, and TCRdb holds only the in-frame ones, with some missing. Among about 120,000 clones listed, about 50% were seen once. The chain carries TRBV30 and TRBJ2-4; TRBD1 matches 7 bases. The receptor was isolated from a human donor with alopecia areata. Sample: CD4+ T cells sorted from blood, taken at week 4, from a patient treated with tofacitinib. CDR3: CAWSAPSYRGRNIQYF. The DNA for the CDR3 is TGTGCCTGGAGTGCCCCATCCTACAGGGGAAGGAACATTCAGTACTTC. Drawing the rest from reference TRBV30 and TRBJ2-4, the complete variable domain is SQTIHQWPATLVQPVGSPLSLECTVEGTSNPNLYWYRQAAGRGLQLLFYSVGIGQISSEVPQNLSASRPQDRQFILSSKKLLLSDSGFYLCAWSAPSYRGRNIQYFGAGTRLSVL.